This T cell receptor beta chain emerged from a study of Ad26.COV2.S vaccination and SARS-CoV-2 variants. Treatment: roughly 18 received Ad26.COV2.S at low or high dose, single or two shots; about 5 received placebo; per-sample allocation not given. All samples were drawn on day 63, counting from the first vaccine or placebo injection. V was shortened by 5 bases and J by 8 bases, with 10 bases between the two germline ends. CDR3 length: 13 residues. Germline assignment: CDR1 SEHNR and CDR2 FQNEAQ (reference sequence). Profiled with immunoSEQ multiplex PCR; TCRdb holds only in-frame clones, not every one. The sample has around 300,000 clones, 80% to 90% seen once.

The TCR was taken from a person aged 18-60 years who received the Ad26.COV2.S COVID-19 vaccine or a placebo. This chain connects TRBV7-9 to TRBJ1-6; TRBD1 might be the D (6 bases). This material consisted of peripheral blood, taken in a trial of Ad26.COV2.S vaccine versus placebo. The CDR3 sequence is CASSQGPDSPLHF. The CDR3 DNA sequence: TGTGCCAGCAGCCAGGGGCCGGATTCACCCCTCCACTTT.